The 13 T cell receptor beta chains given below trace back to one sample, sequenced in a study of T-cell reconstitution after alpha-beta-depleted transplantation in children. Unique molecular identifiers tagged the TCRbeta library. Each CDR3 protein is one row after TCRdb ran MiXCR on the PCR reads. The sample carries about 980,000 distinct CDR3 sequences, about 29% recorded once. The sample consisted of PBMCs, mostly from graft donor cells, taken 360 days after TCRalphabeta/CD19-depleted stem cell transplant. The receptors stem from a boy less than two years old who had a stem cell transplant for SCID, so the T cells may come from the graft donor.

The chain combines TRBV5-6 with TRBJ2-5; 9 bases fit TRBD2. The CDR3 loop spans 19 amino acids. From germline, CDR1 is SGHDT and CDR2 YYEEEE. Trimming took 6 bases from V and 0 from J; bases not matched to a gene: 18. The CDR3 region is CASNSIAGDPNLYQETQYF. Here the CDR3 DNA reads TGTGCCAGCAACTCTATAGCGGGGGACCCAAACCTCTACCAAGAGACCCAGTACTTC. Variable domain in full (rest from reference TRBV5-6 and TRBJ2-5): DAGVTQSPTHLIKTRGQQVTLRCSPKSGHDTVSWYQQALGQGPQFIFQYYEEEERQRGNFPDRFSGHQFPNYSSELNVNALLLGDSALYLCASNSIAGDPNLYQETQYFGPGTRLLVL.

CDR3 residues: CASTLGTGGDTGELFF. The CDR3 DNA sequence: TGCGCCAGCACCCTCGGGACAGGAGGGGACACCGGGGAGCTGTTTTTT. The genes are TRBV5-1 and TRBJ2-2; TRBD1 matches at 8 bases. Germline CDR1 SGHRS, CDR2 YFSETQ. After removal of 6 bases from V and 3 bases from J, the junction contained 10 bases not matched to a gene. This CDR3 comprises 16 residues.

The gene calls are TRBV5-5 and TRBJ2-7; 7 nucleotides align to TRBD2. Losses at the gene ends were 3 bases for V and 2 bases for J; bases not matched to a gene: 5. The CDR3 loop spans 14 amino acids. Germline V gene lookup returns CDR1 SGHKS and CDR2 YYEKEE (reference sequence). The CDR3 region has the DNA TGTGCCAGCAGCTGGGGGAGGGAAACCTACGAGCAGTACTTC. This gives the protein CASSWGRETYEQYF.

The chain couples TRBV6-5 to TRBJ1-5; a possible D gene is TRBD1 (5 bases). CDR1 and CDR2 from the germline V gene are MNHEY and SVGAGI. This CDR3 contains 15 residues. V lost 2 bases to trimming and J lost 0 bases, with 8 bases between them. This CDR3 is CASSYARDSNQPQHF. The CDR3 DNA reads TGTGCCAGCAGTTACGCCAGGGATAGCAATCAGCCCCAGCATTTT.

This clonotype was picked up a small number of times. V gene TRBV5-1 combines with J gene TRBJ2-1; 14 nucleotides match TRBD2. The CDR3 runs to 16 residues. Trimming at V came to 4 bases and at J to 8 bases, leaving 8 bases not matched to a gene. Per germline, CDR1 SGHRS and CDR2 YFSETQ. The CDR3 DNA reads as TGCGCCAGCAGCGAGACTAGCGGGGGGGGCATCGATGAGCAGTTCTTC. Its protein product is CASSETSGGGIDEQFF.

This sequence joins TRBV7-6 and TRBJ2-4; 9 bases align to TRBD1. The germline V gene has CDR1 SGHVS and CDR2 FNYEAQ. CDR3 length equals 16 residues. Germline trimming cut 5 bases from V and 4 bases from J; bases unmatched to any gene: 9. The CDR3 coding sequence is TGTGCCAGCAGCCCCGGGACAGGGTGGCTTAAAAACATTCAGTACTTC. Protein product: CASSPGTGWLKNIQYF.

This chain uses TRBV3-1 with TRBJ1-4; D ambiguous. Germline values: CDR1 LGHDT, CDR2 YNNKEL (reference sequence). The CDR3 covers 15 residues. Trimming left V 4 bases short and J 4 bases short, with 13 bases between. The CDR3 coding sequence is TGTGCCAGCAGCCCCCCGCGGGTGGGTAATGAAAAACTGTTTTTT. Its translation is CASSPPRVGNEKLFF.

This clonotype was observed a few times. The genes are TRBV5-8 and TRBJ2-1; 9 bases map to TRBD2. Germline CDR1 is SGHTS and CDR2 is YDEGEE. V trimming: 4 bases; J trimming: 6 bases; junction bases outside the gene matches: 8. The CDR3 is 15 residues long. The CDR3: CASSPGLAPVNEQFF. The CDR3 bases are TGTGCCAGCAGCCCGGGACTAGCTCCGGTCAATGAGCAGTTCTTC.

This clonotype was seen repeatedly, ten times or more. The CDR3 reads CASSESSGSLTDTQYF. For the CDR3, the DNA is TGCGCCAGCAGTGAGTCTAGCGGCTCCCTCACAGATACGCAGTATTTT. The chain is built from TRBV10-2 and TRBJ2-3; D perhaps matches TRBD2 (6 bases). Trimming shortened V by 0 bases and J by 2 bases, and 12 bases separated the two germline ends. The CDR3 consists of 16 residues. CDR1 and CDR2 (germline): WSHSY, SAAADI.

In its sample, this clonotype was seen a few times. This chain joins TRBV10-3 and TRBJ2-7; 7 nucleotides agree with TRBD1. V trimming: 2 bases; J trimming: 2 bases; junction bases outside the gene matches: 6. This CDR3 spans 15 amino acids. CDR1 ENHRY and CDR2 SYGVKD come from the germline V gene. The CDR3 sequence: CAISETGAPAYEQYF. CDR3 sequence (DNA): TGTGCCATCAGTGAGACAGGGGCCCCCGCCTACGAGCAGTACTTC.

The genes are TRBV6-5 and TRBJ2-5, with D unclear. V lost 2 bases and J 4 bases, leaving 8 bases between the germline ends. The CDR3 has 13 residues. The germline V gene encodes CDR1 MNHEY and CDR2 SVGAGI. Here the CDR3 DNA reads TGTGCCAGCAGTTACGGCCTACCAGAGACCCAGTACTTC. Residues: CASSYGLPETQYF.

This rearrangement joins TRBV5-1 to TRBJ2-7; 8 positions agree with TRBD2. The ends lost 7 bases at V and 1 base at J; junction bases unmatched: 13. CDR3 size: 16 residues. Germline CDR1 reads SGHRS; CDR2 reads YFSETQ. In DNA, the CDR3 is TGCGCCAGCTCCGGAAGTAGCGGGGTCCCTTCCTACGAGCAGTACTTC. This translates into CASSGSSGVPSYEQYF.

The gene calls are TRBV2 and TRBJ1-1, with 8 nucleotides matching TRBD1. The CDR3 runs 15 residues. Germline V gene sequence: CDR1 SNHLY, CDR2 FYNNEI. The V and J ends lost 6 bases and 4 bases, in that order; junction bases with no gene match: 10. Here the CDR3 reads CASRTTGDFLTEAFF. As DNA, the CDR3 is TGTGCCAGCAGAACGACAGGGGACTTTCTCACTGAAGCTTTCTTT.